This T cell receptor beta chain was sequenced during a study of blood T cell repertoires in COVID-19. Some clones are missing from TCRdb's copy, which holds only in-frame ones; the method was immunoSEQ multiplex PCR. Altogether 270,000 or so clones are present, 82% being singletons, with the ten largest covering roughly 3.1%. CDR3 length equals 15 residues. V lost 0 bases, J lost 2 bases, and 7 bases lay in between. CDR1 and CDR2 from the germline V gene are MRHNA and SNTAGT. The chain links TRBV6-4 to TRBJ2-2; D is undetermined. Sequenced: peripheral blood. The clonotype originates from a woman between 18 and 29 years old with acute or convalescent COVID-19. The CDR3 nucleotides are TGTGCCAGCAGTGACTCCAACACCAACACCGGGGAGCTGTTTTTT. It codes for CASSDSNTNTGELFF.